The source of this TCR beta chain is a study of regulatory T cells in long-lasting Graves disease. Many counts were recorded for this clonotype. The time point denotes: persistent/refractory GD, antithyroid drugs over 5 years with positive TRAb. Generation of the TCR library employed RNA extracted from PBMCs. This CDR3 region has 14 residues. Per germline, CDR1 SGHAT and CDR2 FQNNGV. With V trimmed by 4 bases and J by 5 bases, 3 bases remained unmatched. Building of the TCR beta libraries involved iRepertoire HTBI primers and Arm-PCR of CDR3 regions. TCRdb reanalysed the multiplex PCR reads using MiXCR and keeps one entry per CDR3 protein. The sample lists about 460,000 distinct CDR3 sequences, 20% to 25% seen once, with 13% in the top ten.

This clonotype was obtained from a female donor with Graves disease. V is TRBV11-2 and J is TRBJ2-4; 9 bases fit TRBD1. The sequenced sample was peripheral blood mononuclear cells (PBMCs), obtained when the disease was refractory, from a patient treated with antithyroid drugs. CDR3 nucleotide sequence: TGTGCCAGCAGCTCGGGACAGGGAGAAAACATTCAGTACTTC. This codes for CASSSGQGENIQYF.